These 5 T cell receptor beta chains share one sample of origin, sequenced in a study of Graves' ophthalmopathy and Graves' hyperthyroidism. The study amplified TCR beta CDR3 regions using RNA transcripts. Investigators did first-round RT-PCR with HTBI primers, then second-round multiplex PCR. MiXCR was run by TCRdb on the multiplex PCR reads, yielding one entry per CDR3 protein. The sample shows a few hundred thousand distinct CDR3 sequences, approximately 35% of them seen only once. Material for sequencing was peripheral blood or thyroid tissue (not recorded which). Receptor source: an adult man with Graves' hyperthyroidism.

This clonotype was counted at least ten times. DNA for the CDR3: TGCAGCGTAGGACTAGCGGGAGTACTGGAGACCCAGTACTTC. Its translation: CSVGLAGVLETQYF. The rearrangement links TRBV29-1 to TRBJ2-5, with 13 bases fitting TRBD2. CDR1 and CDR2 from the germline V gene are SQVTM and ANQGSEA. The CDR3 runs 14 residues. The V segment lost 6 bases and the J segment 5 bases; nucleotides outside the gene matches: 6.

Remarks on this clonotype: A much bigger clone sits one base away, suggesting this may be a read error. The gene calls are TRBV7-4 and TRBJ2-7; TRBD2 agrees at 7 bases. The CDR3 is 16 residues long. Germline loops: CDR1 SGHVT, CDR2 SQSDAQ. CDR3 sequence reads: CASSQDRTTSSYEQHF. The CDR3 DNA reads TGTGCCAGCAGCCAAGATAGGACGACTAGCTCCTACGAGCAGCACTTC.

This clonotype was seen only a few times. V is TRBV30 and J is TRBJ2-7, with D perhaps assigned TRBD1 or TRBD2 (5 bases each). The V end was cut by 0 bases, the J end by 5 bases, with 11 bases between. The CDR3 has 13 amino acids. Germline assignment: CDR1 GTSNPN and CDR2 SVGIG (reference sequence). CDR3 nucleotide sequence: TGTGCCTGGAGTGTAACCAGAGGGGACGAGCAGTACTTC. Protein sequence: CAWSVTRGDEQYF.

This clonotype was observed a few times. This rearrangement joins TRBV2 to TRBJ2-7, with 13 positions matching TRBD2. The J call is in doubt because the DNA end fits TRBJ2-1 better. The CDR3 runs to 16 residues. Germline lookup yields CDR1 SNHLY and CDR2 FYNNEI. For the CDR3, the DNA is TGTGCCAGCAGTGAGGTTGGACTAGCGGGAGTCGTTGAGCAGTTCTTC. It is translated as CASSEVGLAGVVEQFF.

This clonotype was observed many times. The rearrangement joins TRBV12-3 or TRBV12-4 to TRBJ1-1; D call uncertain. The V and J ends lost 6 bases and 4 bases respectively, with 15 bases between them. This CDR3 contains 14 residues. The CDR3 region is CASSKRARGTEAFF. CDR3 DNA sequence: TGTGCCAGCAGCAAAAGGGCTCGTGGCACTGAAGCTTTCTTT.